A single sample is the source of the 17 T cell receptor beta chains below, sequenced in a study of T-cell memory formation after mild COVID-19. In TCRdb, the 5' RACE reads were re-called with MiXCR into one record per CDR3 protein. The sample contains more than 150,000 distinct CDR3 sequences, 20% to 25% of which appear only once. Sequencing input: PBMCs or a T cell subset sorted from them (not recorded which). The receptors come from an adult woman who had mild COVID-19 (a few samples of this study predate the infection). Cell type and time point are not known.

This chain links TRBV9 with TRBJ1-2; D is perhaps TRBD1 (5 bases). This CDR3 is built from 15 residues. Per the germline V gene, CDR1 is SGDLS and CDR2 is YYNGEE. Trimming shortened V by 1 base and J by 0 bases, and 10 bases separated the two germline ends. The CDR3 nucleotides are TGTGCCAGCAGCGTAAGGCAGGGAACTAACTATGGCTACACCTTC. Its translation: CASSVRQGTNYGYTF.

CDR3 nucleotides: TGCGCCAGCAGGGGGGACAGGGGAGCCACCTACGAGCAGTACTTC. Amino acid sequence: CASRGDRGATYEQYF. V is TRBV5-1 and J is TRBJ2-7, with 10 bases identical to TRBD1. Unmatched junction bases numbered 7, after V lost 5 bases and J lost 2 bases. This CDR3 region has 15 residues. Germline V gene sequence: CDR1 SGHRS, CDR2 YFSETQ.

In this sample, this clonotype turned up a few times. The J gene is TRBJ2-7, the V gene TRBV27; D uncertain. The CDR3 extends over 16 amino acids. The V end lost 2 bases, the J end lost 2 bases, and 16 bases lay between the germline ends. Per the germline V gene, CDR1 is MNHEY and CDR2 is SMNVEV (reference sequence). DNA of the CDR3: TGTGCCAGCAGTTTAGGACGACACCATCCGACCTACGAGCAGTACTTC. Translated, it gives CASSLGRHHPTYEQYF.

This rearrangement joins TRBV12-3 or TRBV12-4 to TRBJ2-5; a possible D gene is TRBD1 (6 bases). CDR3 size: 15 residues. Trimming took off 4 bases at V and 0 bases at J, with 12 bases between the two ends. DNA of the CDR3: TGTGCCAGCAGTTCCCAACGGGACAACCAAGAGACCCAGTACTTC. It codes for CASSSQRDNQETQYF.

This clonotype occurred a few times. The rearrangement links TRBV12-3 or TRBV12-4 to TRBJ2-7; possibly TRBD2 for D (6 bases). The CDR3 is 13 amino acids. Trimming shortened V by 3 bases and J by 4 bases, and 10 bases separated the two germline ends. CDR3 coding DNA: TGTGCCAGCAGTTTGTATGGGGGGTACGAGCAGTACTTC. This translates into CASSLYGGYEQYF.

The gene calls are TRBV7-9 and TRBJ2-6; D is unresolved. This CDR3 has 15 amino acids. Germline assignment: CDR1 SEHNR and CDR2 FQNEAQ (reference sequence). The V gene lost 0 bases and the J gene lost 3 bases, with 6 bases spanning the gap. The CDR3 nucleotides read TGTGCCAGCAGCTTAGCGGTAGGTGGGGCCAACGTCCTGACTTTC. Translating gives CASSLAVGGANVLTF. The whole variable domain, filled in from reference TRBV7-9 and TRBJ2-6, reads DTGVSQNPRHKITKRGQNVTFRCDPISEHNRLYWYRQTLGQGPEFLTYFQNEAQLEKSRLLSDRFSAERPKGSFSTLEIQRTEQGDSAMYLCASSLAVGGANVLTFGAGSRLTVL.

The chain links TRBV19 to TRBJ1-1; tentative D call: TRBD1 (5 bases). CDR3 length: 13 amino acids. The germline gives CDR1 LNHDA, CDR2 SQIVND (reference sequence). Trimming removed 1 base at V and 7 bases at J, with 10 bases between. The CDR3 region is CASSIVGASEAFF. DNA for the CDR3: TGTGCCAGTAGTATAGTCGGGGCGAGTGAAGCTTTCTTT.

This clonotype was detected many times. The chain links TRBV5-1 to TRBJ1-1; unclear D gene. The ends were cut back, 1 base at V and 11 bases at J, with 24 bases in the middle. Germline V gene sequence: CDR1 SGHRS, CDR2 YFSETQ. The CDR3 totals 16 residues. Written as DNA, the CDR3 is TGCGCCAGCAGCTTGTGTAGCTCGACGTGTGCCCCTTCCGCTTTCTTT. Translation: CASSLCSSTCAPSAFF.

This clonotype came up a few times. The V call is TRBV7-9, the J call TRBJ2-1; D might be TRBD1 or TRBD2, each matching 6 bases. The germline V and J ends were trimmed by 7 bases and 3 bases, with 19 bases remaining between them. Germline V gives CDR1 SEHNR, CDR2 FQNEAQ (reference sequence). The CDR3 runs 16 residues. The CDR3 reads CASNTNRVGGYNEQFF. The CDR3 DNA reads as TGTGCCAGCAACACGAACAGGGTCGGGGGCTACAATGAGCAGTTCTTC. Using reference TRBV7-9 and TRBJ2-1 for the parts outside the CDR3, the full variable domain is DTGVSQNPRHKITKRGQNVTFRCDPISEHNRLYWYRQTLGQGPEFLTYFQNEAQLEKSRLLSDRFSAERPKGSFSTLEIQRTEQGDSAMYLCASNTNRVGGYNEQFFGPGTRLTVL.

This clonotype was recorded a few times. The chain uses TRBV2 and TRBJ2-7, with 10 bases identical to TRBD2. J was trimmed by 2 bases and V by 0 bases; bases with no gene match: 4. The CDR3 has 16 amino acids. Germline CDR1 SNHLY, CDR2 FYNNEI. The CDR3 sequence is CASSEAVLAGAYEQYF. Written as DNA, the CDR3 is TGTGCCAGCAGTGAAGCAGTCCTAGCGGGAGCCTACGAGCAGTACTTC.

This clonotype was observed a handful of times. The rearrangement uses TRBV7-9 and TRBJ2-1, with 7 bases lining up with TRBD2. Germline-derived CDR1 and CDR2 are SEHNR and FQNEAQ (reference sequence). This CDR3 region has 15 residues. J was trimmed by 8 bases and V by 3 bases; bases with no gene match: 10. The DNA for the CDR3 is TGTGCCAGCAGCTTTACAGCGGGATTGGAGGATGAGCAGTTCTTC. Protein sequence: CASSFTAGLEDEQFF. Using reference TRBV7-9 and TRBJ2-1 for the parts outside the CDR3, the full variable domain is DTGVSQNPRHKITKRGQNVTFRCDPISEHNRLYWYRQTLGQGPEFLTYFQNEAQLEKSRLLSDRFSAERPKGSFSTLEIQRTEQGDSAMYLCASSFTAGLEDEQFFGPGTRLTVL.

The chain joins TRBV30 to TRBJ2-1; 9 bases are shared with TRBD2. With V trimmed by 5 bases and J by 6 bases, 8 bases remained unmatched. Germline CDR1 and CDR2: GTSNPN and SVGIG (reference sequence). The CDR3 totals 14 residues. CDR3 nucleotides: TGTGCCTGGGAACCGGGACTAGCCCGCAATGAGCAGTTCTTC. Its protein product is CAWEPGLARNEQFF.

The chain links TRBV20-1 to TRBJ2-7; no definite D call. CDR3 size: 11 residues. The germline V gene has CDR1 DFQATT and CDR2 SNEGSKA (reference sequence). Between the trimmed V and J ends, which lost 5 bases and 3 bases, there was a span of 8 bases. For the CDR3, the DNA is TGCAGTGCTCGGGTGGACTACGAGCAGTACTTC. Its translation: CSARVDYEQYF.

A few counts support this clonotype. This chain uses TRBV6-2 or TRBV6-3 with TRBJ1-2; no clear D. The germline gives CDR1 MNHEY, CDR2 SVGEGT. The germline V and J ends were trimmed by 6 bases and 3 bases, with 17 bases remaining between them. This CDR3 contains 15 residues. CDR3 loop: CASSPRAMGHYGYTF. CDR3 in DNA: TGTGCCAGCAGCCCGCGGGCAATGGGCCACTATGGCTACACCTTC.

This clonotype has more than one count but fewer than ten. The V and J genes are TRBV27 and TRBJ2-3; 7 positions match TRBD2. This CDR3 region has 14 residues. The trim removed 3 bases at V and 4 bases at J, leaving 4 bases unmatched. Germline assignment: CDR1 MNHEY and CDR2 SMNVEV (reference sequence). Here the CDR3 DNA reads TGTGCCAGCAGTTTGGGAGGGTTTGCAGATACGCAGTATTTT. Translating it yields CASSLGGFADTQYF.

The chain has TRBV12-3 or TRBV12-4 and TRBJ2-1, with TRBD2 matching over 8 bases. Trimming cost V 8 bases and J 5 bases; bases outside gene matches: 2. The CDR3 totals 12 residues. Here the CDR3 reads CASGLADNEQFF. In nucleotides, the CDR3 is TGTGCCAGCGGACTAGCCGACAATGAGCAGTTCTTC.

This clonotype showed up just a few times. The chain is built from TRBV28 and TRBJ1-5, with TRBD1 matching 9 bases. Trimming at V came to 5 bases and at J to 4 bases, leaving 3 bases not matched to a gene. Per the germline V gene, CDR1 is MDHEN and CDR2 is SYDVKM. This CDR3 contains 14 residues. The CDR3 here is CASSGTGRNQPQHF. The CDR3 coding sequence is TGTGCCAGCAGTGGGACAGGGAGGAATCAGCCCCAGCATTTT. The whole variable domain, remainder taken from reference TRBV28 and TRBJ1-5, is DVKVTQSSRYLVKRTGEKVFLECVQDMDHENMFWYRQDPGLGLRLIYFSYDVKMKEKGDIPEGYSVSREKKERFSLILESASTNQTSMYLCASSGTGRNQPQHFGDGTRLSIL.